This TCR beta chain derives from a study of OX40 agonist ivuxolimab in advanced cancers. Study overall: Cohort: about 82% men, mean age about 60, aged roughly 23 to 79. The study's findings and limits: In CD8+ T cells, expanded clones were on average more numerous than in CD4+.

Germline V gene data show CDR1 as SGHVS and CDR2 as FNYEAQ. Trimming took off 1 base at V and 7 bases at J, with 10 bases between the two ends. This CDR3 has 14 amino acids. TCRdb's table, derived via immunoSEQ multiplex PCR, lists solely in-frame clones and lacks some. This repertoire shows tens of thousands of clones, approximately 89% found once; its top ten account for 0.8% to 1.2%. Researchers took blood at baseline, on cycle 4 day 1, and on cycle 7 day 1. Comments on this clone: Antigen unknown.

The clonotype comes from an adult with an advanced solid tumor such as melanoma, head and neck, liver or kidney cancer. The chain has TRBV7-6 and TRBJ2-2, with D uncertain. The source material was CD4+ or CD8+ T cells sorted from blood, sampled in a trial of the OX40 agonist ivuxolimab. CDR3 nucleotides: TGTGCCAGCAGCTTAGGGCAGTCCAACGGGGAGCTGTTTTTT. Translation gives CASSLGQSNGELFF.